The 27 T cell receptor beta chains listed next were all sequenced from one sample in a study of cytomegalovirus exposure and HLA in healthy donors. The table came from immunoSEQ multiplex PCR; TCRdb's copy has only in-frame clones and leaves some out. The sample records around 250,000 clones, nearly 90% being singletons. The specimen was PBMCs. These receptor sequences come from a woman aged 18-30 years in good health and CMV-seronegative.

The chain links TRBV28 to TRBJ2-5; a weak D match, TRBD1 (6 bases). Germline V gives CDR1 MDHEN, CDR2 SYDVKM. V lost 4 bases and J lost 5, with 11 bases in between. The CDR3 is 13 amino acids. The CDR3 reads CASSSQGVETQYF. The CDR3, as DNA: TGTGCCAGCAGTTCACAGGGAGTTGAGACCCAGTACTTC.

The chain couples TRBV5-6 to TRBJ1-5; TRBD1 matches at 9 bases. V dropped 2 bases and J dropped 4; count of bases not matched to a gene: 4. Per the germline V gene, CDR1 is SGHDT and CDR2 is YYEEEE. The CDR3 covers 15 residues. The DNA for the CDR3 is TGTGCCAGCAGCTTACACGGGACAGGGAATCAGCCCCAGCATTTT. Protein product: CASSLHGTGNQPQHF.

The chain carries TRBV7-6 and TRBJ2-5; 9 positions agree with TRBD2. CDR1 SGHVS and CDR2 FNYEAQ come from the germline V gene. Unmatched junction bases numbered 12, after V lost 2 bases and J lost 5 bases. The CDR3 loop spans 17 amino acids. CDR3 in DNA: TGTGCCAGCAGCTTACCATATGGGCGGGGGGGCCAGGAGACCCAGTACTTC. Protein sequence: CASSLPYGRGGQETQYF.

The chain uses TRBV25-1 and TRBJ2-5; TRBD2 might be the D (5 bases). CDR3 length equals 15 residues. V was pared by 1 base and J by 5 bases, with 14 bases between. Germline V CDR1 and CDR2: MGHDK, SYGVNS. The CDR3 loop is CASSELGVAWETQYF. The CDR3, as DNA: TGTGCCAGCAGTGAATTAGGAGTAGCGTGGGAGACCCAGTACTTC. The full variable domain, rest sourced from reference TRBV25-1 and TRBJ2-5, is EADIYQTPRYLVIGTGKKITLECSQTMGHDKMYWYQQDPGMELHLIHYSYGVNSTEKGDLSSESTVSRIRTEHFPLTLESARPSHTSQYLCASSELGVAWETQYFGPGTRLLVL.

J is TRBJ2-5 and V is TRBV29-1, with 10 positions matching TRBD2. V lost 7 bases, J lost 1 base, and 3 bases stayed unmatched. Germline values: CDR1 SQVTM, CDR2 ANQGSEA. The CDR3 has 13 residues. DNA for the CDR3: TGCAGCGGCCGGACTAGCGGCCAAGAGACCCAGTACTTC. This translates into CSGRTSGQETQYF.

The chain couples TRBV29-1 to TRBJ1-2, with a weak D call TRBD1 (6 bases). CDR3 length equals 12 residues. Trimming left V 3 bases short and J 6 bases short, with 11 bases between. Per the germline V gene, CDR1 is SQVTM and CDR2 is ANQGSEA. The DNA for the CDR3 is TGCAGCGTTGACCCCAGGGGCAATGGCTACACCTTC. It is translated as CSVDPRGNGYTF.

The J gene is TRBJ1-2, the V gene TRBV10-3, with D possibly TRBD1 on 6 matching bases. Trimming took 0 bases from V and 2 from J, leaving 10 bases between them. The length of the CDR3 is 15 residues. The germline V gene encodes CDR1 ENHRY and CDR2 SYGVKD. The CDR3 reads CAISESGRGNYGYTF. The CDR3 DNA reads TGTGCCATCAGTGAGTCTGGCAGGGGCAACTATGGCTACACCTTC.

V gene TRBV29-1 combines with J gene TRBJ2-7; the match to TRBD1 covers 9 bases. The CDR3 has 12 residues. With V trimmed by 6 bases and J by 2 bases, 2 bases remained unmatched. Germline loops: CDR1 SQVTM, CDR2 ANQGSEA. The CDR3 sequence is CSVDRGPYEQYF. The CDR3 coding sequence is TGCAGCGTGGACAGGGGTCCCTACGAGCAGTACTTC.

This clone came up once. The rearrangement links TRBV19 to TRBJ1-4; 7 nucleotides agree with TRBD1. Germline CDR1 LNHDA, CDR2 SQIVND (reference sequence). V was clipped by 6 bases and J by 4 bases; unmatched bases: 17. The CDR3 is made up of 18 amino acids. CDR3 sequence (DNA): TGTGCCAGTAGACTGGGGCGGACAGGTCCACATTATAATGAAAAACTGTTTTTT. Translated, it gives CASRLGRTGPHYNEKLFF.

This chain connects TRBV20-1 to TRBJ1-1; D is unclear. Germline V CDR1 and CDR2: DFQATT, SNEGSKA (reference sequence). Trimming removed 6 bases from V and 11 bases from J, with 13 bases in between. CDR3 length equals 10 residues. The CDR3 region is CSALLNGAFF. In DNA form, the CDR3 reads TGCAGTGCACTATTGAATGGTGCTTTCTTT.

The rearrangement links TRBV13 to TRBJ1-3, with 9 bases identical to TRBD1. CDR1 is PRHDT and CDR2 is FYEKMQ in the germline V gene (reference sequence). The CDR3 loop spans 17 amino acids. V lost 5 bases to trimming and J lost 2 bases; unmatched junction nucleotides: 10. The CDR3 sequence is CASSPMDGQGTGNTIYF. The CDR3 DNA reads TGTGCCAGCAGCCCAATGGACGGACAGGGGACTGGAAACACCATATATTTT.

This rearrangement joins TRBV27 to TRBJ2-7; possible D gene TRBD1, 7 bases. Trimming cost V 5 bases and J 2 bases, with 22 bases left between them. Germline V gene data show CDR1 as MNHEY and CDR2 as SMNVEV (reference sequence). The CDR3 consists of 17 residues. The CDR3: CASSLYPTGRFTYEQYF. CDR3 nucleotides: TGTGCCAGCAGTCTCTACCCGACAGGGAGGTTTACCTACGAGCAGTACTTC.

This clone was seen only once. The chain employs TRBV5-1 and TRBJ2-5; 11 bases are a match to TRBD2. Germline loops: CDR1 SGHRS, CDR2 YFSETQ. V lost 0 bases and J lost 1; bases outside the gene matches: 5. This CDR3 comprises 17 residues. The CDR3 DNA reads as TGCGCCAGCAGCTTGGGATCCCTAGCGGGAGGCCAAGAGACCCAGTACTTC. It is translated as CASSLGSLAGGQETQYF.

The chain recombines TRBV14 with TRBJ2-1, with TRBD2 matching over 9 bases. Trimming removed 4 bases from V and 6 bases from J; junction bases left unmatched: 10. The CDR3 runs to 16 residues. Germline V gene lookup returns CDR1 SGHDN and CDR2 FVKESK. The CDR3 DNA sequence: TGTGCCAGCAGCCGAGCGGGACTAGCATATCTCAATGAGCAGTTCTTC. As protein: CASSRAGLAYLNEQFF. Using reference TRBV14 and TRBJ2-1 for the parts outside the CDR3, the full variable domain is EAGVTQFPSHSVIEKGQTVTLRCDPISGHDNLYWYRRVMGKEIKFLLHFVKESKQDESGMPNNRFLAERTGGTYSTLKVQPAELEDSGVYFCASSRAGLAYLNEQFFGPGTRLTVL.

In this sample, this clone turned up a few times. The rearrangement joins TRBV4-1 to TRBJ2-1, with 11 bases that match TRBD2. The CDR3 sequence is 15 residues long. V dropped 4 bases and J dropped 4; count of bases not matched to a gene: 3. Germline V gene sequence: CDR1 MGHRA, CDR2 YSYEKL. CDR3: CASSPTSGEYNEQFF. In DNA, the CDR3 is TGCGCCAGCAGCCCGACTAGCGGGGAGTACAATGAGCAGTTCTTC.

The rearrangement uses TRBV5-4 and TRBJ2-5, with D possibly matching TRBD2 (6 bases). Per germline, CDR1 SGHNT and CDR2 YYREEE (reference sequence). This CDR3 has 14 amino acids. V was clipped by 2 bases and J by 3 bases, with 11 bases between them. The CDR3 sequence: CASSFLGGEETQYF. The DNA of the CDR3 is TGTGCCAGCAGCTTCCTTGGAGGGGAAGAGACCCAGTACTTC.

V and J are TRBV14 and TRBJ1-2; D gene uncertain. V shed 2 bases and J shed 0 bases, with 4 bases lying between them. The CDR3 is 13 amino acids. In germline, CDR1 is SGHDN, CDR2 FVKESK. DNA of the CDR3: TGTGCCAGCAGCCAACAGGCTAACTATGGCTACACCTTC. It yields the protein CASSQQANYGYTF.

V is TRBV29-1 and J is TRBJ2-5; a possible D gene is TRBD2 (7 bases). V was clipped by 6 bases and J by 1 base, with 18 bases between them. This CDR3 region has 15 residues. CDR1 and CDR2 from the germline V gene are SQVTM and ANQGSEA. The CDR3 DNA reads as TGCAGCGTGAGCTTCAGGGGAGGGCCCCAAGAGACCCAGTACTTC. It translates to CSVSFRGGPQETQYF. Together with reference TRBV29-1 and TRBJ2-5, the CDR3 gives the full variable domain: SAVISQKPSRDICQRGTSLTIQCQVDSQVTMMFWYRQQPGQSLTLIATANQGSEATYESGFVIDKFPISRPNLTFSTLTVSNMSPEDSSIYLCSVSFRGGPQETQYFGPGTRLLVL.

Details on this clone: The sample carries other DNA sequences with the same CDR3. J is TRBJ1-5 and V is TRBV9, with a possible D match to TRBD1 (6 bases). The germline gives CDR1 SGDLS, CDR2 YYNGEE. V was clipped by 2 bases and J by 7 bases, with 10 bases between them. The CDR3 is 13 residues long. This CDR3 reads CASSVGGGQPQHF. The CDR3 bases are TGTGCCAGCAGCGTTGGGGGGGGCCAGCCCCAGCATTTT. Full variable domain (rest looked up from reference TRBV9 and TRBJ1-5): DSGVTQTPKHLITATGQRVTLRCSPRSGDLSVYWYQQSLDQGLQFLIQYYNGEERAKGNILERFSAQQFPDLHSELNLSSLELGDSALYFCASSVGGGQPQHFGDGTRLSIL.

V usage is TRBV29-1 and J usage is TRBJ2-3, with 8 positions matching TRBD1. CDR3 length: 14 amino acids. With V trimmed by 6 bases and J by 3 bases, 8 bases remained unmatched. The germline V gene encodes CDR1 SQVTM and CDR2 ANQGSEA. In nucleotides, the CDR3 is TGCAGCGTGCGACAGGGGAGTCGGACAGATACGCAGTATTTT. Residues: CSVRQGSRTDTQYF.

On this clone itself: A read error may account for a junction end that differs from germline. This CDR3 reads CASSSDSRVSIF. The DNA for the CDR3 is TGTGCCAGCAGCTCGGATTCCAGGGTCTCGATCTTT. The chain couples TRBV5-6 to TRBJ1-1; D might be TRBD1 (5 bases). The V gene's germline CDR1 is SGHDT and CDR2 YYEEEE. The CDR3 extends over 12 amino acids.

This chain joins TRBV6-1 and TRBJ1-6; a possible D gene is TRBD1 (6 bases). The CDR3 spans 14 residues. V lost 10 bases, J lost 8 bases, and 18 bases lay in between. Germline lookup yields CDR1 MNHNS and CDR2 SASEGT. The CDR3 sequence is CATTGQITDSPLHF. The DNA of the CDR3 is TGTGCCACCACTGGACAGATCACCGATTCACCCCTCCACTTT.

The chain has TRBV6-6 and TRBJ2-3; D perhaps matches TRBD2 (5 bases). This CDR3 contains 13 residues. Germline assignment: CDR1 MNHNY and CDR2 SVGAGI (reference sequence). V was clipped by 6 bases and J by 4 bases, with 11 bases between them. For the CDR3, the DNA is TGTGCCAGCAGCCCCCCCGGGGCAGATACGCAGTATTTT. Protein product: CASSPPGADTQYF.

This chain uses TRBV11-2 with TRBJ1-3; the D is unclear. Trimming pared 3 bases from V and 5 bases from J, leaving 8 bases between. CDR3 size: 13 residues. Germline CDR1 SGHAT, CDR2 FQNNGV. The CDR3 sequence: CASSFGERNTIYF. In DNA, the CDR3 is TGTGCCAGCAGCTTCGGGGAAAGAAACACCATATATTTT. The full variable domain, with the rest looked up from reference TRBV11-2 and TRBJ1-3, is EAGVAQSPRYKIIEKRQSVAFWCNPISGHATLYWYQQILGQGPKLLIQFQNNGVVDDSQLPKDRFSAERLKGVDSTLKIQPAKLEDSAVYLCASSFGERNTIYFGEGSWLTVV.

The V and J genes are TRBV6-6 and TRBJ2-7; 8 positions match TRBD1. In germline, CDR1 is MNHNY, CDR2 SVGAGI (reference sequence). V gave up 2 bases and J gave up 6 bases; unmatched junction bases: 6. The CDR3 length is 14 residues. The CDR3, as DNA: TGTGCCAGCAGTTACCGGCAGGGGGCGCGCGAGCAGTACTTC. It yields the protein CASSYRQGAREQYF.

V and J are TRBV6-5 and TRBJ2-5, with 9 bases aligning to TRBD1. The CDR3 has 15 residues. V trimming: 0 bases; J trimming: 5 bases; junction bases outside the gene matches: 4. The germline gives CDR1 MNHEY, CDR2 SVGAGI. CDR3 loop: CASSYSQGAIETQYF. The DNA for the CDR3 is TGTGCCAGCAGTTACTCACAGGGGGCAATTGAGACCCAGTACTTC.

The chain has TRBV6-1 and TRBJ1-2, with 8 nucleotides matching TRBD1. Germline assignment: CDR1 MNHNS and CDR2 SASEGT. This CDR3 is 14 amino acids long. J gave up 7 bases and V 7 bases, and 11 bases lay outside the gene matches. The DNA of the CDR3 is TGTGCCAGCATTCCGGGACAGGCGATTTCTGGCTACACCTTC. It translates to CASIPGQAISGYTF.